The clone carrying this TCR beta chain has more than one count but fewer than ten. Its target is unknown. Patients affected by ophthalmopathy presented a Clinical Activity Score of at least 3, a NOSPECS grade of at least 4, and disease duration below 3 months. RNA transcripts yielded amplified TCR beta CDR3 regions. In the first-round RT-PCR of the TCR CDR3, the HTBI primer set was used. TCRdb independently ran MiXCR on the multiplex PCR reads; one entry per CDR3 protein. Of around 600,000 distinct CDR3 sequences in the sample, more than 15% were seen once. The CDR3 is made up of 13 amino acids. Germline V gene data show CDR1 as MNHNS and CDR2 as SASEGT. With 6 bases removed from V and 5 bases from J, the gap between germline ends came to 11 bases. This sample was taken from a study of T cells in Graves' hyperthyroidism and ophthalmopathy. Whole-study results and caveats: Before onset, by a median of about seven months, the model predicted ophthalmopathy. Most thyroid clonotypes that were expanded above 0.001 also turned up in blood.

The receptor comes from a woman aged 40 to 55 with Graves' ophthalmopathy. J is TRBJ1-5 and V is TRBV6-1; perhaps TRBD1 as D (6 bases). The specimen was blood. The CDR3 region has the DNA TGTGCCAGCAGCGCCGGACAGTATCAGCCCCAGCATTTT. Its translation: CASSAGQYQPQHF.